This record covers a single TCR beta chain. The antigen is unknown. This sample's time point: pre-sensitization, week 0. Indicated treatment: therapeutic diphenylcyclopropenone sensitization with weekly scalp DPC. This entry comes from a study of human T cells and chemical hapten exposure. Notes on the study in general: PT1 expanded TCR counts and patch test score were linked, and their correlation was positive.

TCRdb processed the RACE reads anew with MiXCR; each CDR3 protein has one entry. The data hold 45,000 to 60,000 distinct CDR3 sequences, with roughly 9.9% observed a single time. There are 15 residues in the CDR3. Germline V CDR1 and CDR2: MNHEY, SVGEGT. The V end was cut by 6 bases, the J end by 4 bases, with 15 bases between. Source: whole blood, taken in connection with sensitization to the hapten diphenylcyclopropenone (DPC). This sequence joins TRBV6-2 or TRBV6-3 and TRBJ2-2, with a weak D call TRBD1 (6 bases). This receptor was identified in a woman aged 35 to 49 with alopecia areata. Some clones in this sample may be carry-over from other donors' samples. CDR3 in amino acids: CASRPTGIRTGELFF. The CDR3 coding sequence is TGTGCCAGCAGACCCACAGGGATTCGCACCGGGGAGCTGTTTTTT.